Following are 32 T cell receptor beta chains from one sample sequenced in a study of blood T cell repertoires in COVID-19. Repertoires were generated with immunoSEQ multiplex PCR, while TCRdb's copy carries only in-frame clones and drops some. Of 440,000 or so clones listed, 89% were seen once; the top ten hold approximately 1.5%. The specimen was peripheral blood. The source is a woman between 40 and 50 years old with COVID-19, enrolled during active disease.

This sequence joins TRBV7-9 and TRBJ1-3; D is perhaps TRBD1 (6 bases). This CDR3 spans 17 amino acids. V dropped 9 bases and J dropped 0 bases, with 21 bases sitting between them. CDR1 SEHNR and CDR2 FQNEAQ come from the germline V gene (reference sequence). CDR3: CASLQGDTPSSGNTIYF. In nucleotides, the CDR3 is TGTGCCAGTTTGCAAGGGGACACCCCGAGCTCTGGAAACACCATATATTTT.

This sequence joins TRBV4-3 and TRBJ2-1, with TRBD2 as a possible D gene (5 bases). The germline V gene has CDR1 LGHNA and CDR2 YSLEER. This CDR3 has 15 residues. Trimming took off 0 bases at V and 6 bases at J, with 12 bases between the two ends. The chain's CDR3 is CASSQDRGFVNEQFF. The CDR3 DNA follows: TGCGCCAGCAGCCAAGATAGAGGGTTCGTCAATGAGCAGTTCTTC.

CDR3 nucleotide sequence: TGTGCCAGCAGCTCAACAGGGTGGAGCAATCAGCCCCAGCATTTT. As protein: CASSSTGWSNQPQHF. This chain links TRBV5-8 with TRBJ1-5, with a tentative D call TRBD1 (6 bases). V gave up 3 bases and J gave up 1 base, with 11 bases separating them. CDR1 and CDR2 from the germline V gene are SGHTS and YDEGEE. CDR3 length: 15 amino acids.

As to this clone: Distinct nucleotide sequences in the sample also encode this CDR3. The V call is TRBV7-2, the J call TRBJ1-3, with D possibly being TRBD1 (6 bases). From germline, CDR1 is SGHTA and CDR2 FQGNSA. The CDR3 extends over 14 amino acids. Deletions cut 4 bases from V and 4 bases from J, with 11 bases between. CDR3 sequence reads: CASSSTGSGNTIYF. CDR3 sequence (DNA): TGTGCCAGCAGCTCAACAGGGTCCGGAAACACCATATATTTT.

V and J are TRBV3-1 (or the pseudogene TRBV3-2) and TRBJ1-1, with 9 positions matching TRBD1. With V trimmed by 6 bases and J by 1 base, 9 bases remained unmatched. This CDR3 has 16 residues. Germline assignment: CDR1 LGHDT and CDR2 YNNKEL (reference sequence). Here the CDR3 DNA reads TGTGCCAGCAGGAAGGCTGTGGGACAGGGGAACACTGAAGCTTTCTTT. Amino acids: CASRKAVGQGNTEAFF.

This chain links TRBV9 with TRBJ1-4, with a possible D match to TRBD1 (6 bases). This CDR3 contains 14 residues. Germline V gene data show CDR1 as SGDLS and CDR2 as YYNGEE. V lost 1 base and J 5 bases, leaving 9 bases between the germline ends. The CDR3 loop is CASSVSRGNEKLFF. The CDR3, as DNA: TGTGCCAGCAGCGTATCCAGGGGAAATGAAAAACTGTTTTTT.

Turning to this clone: This same CDR3 is encoded by further DNA sequences in the sample. The chain employs TRBV4-3 and TRBJ1-1, with TRBD1 matching 8 bases. The CDR3 spans 14 residues. The V gene's germline CDR1 is LGHNA and CDR2 YSLEER. With 4 bases clipped from V and 5 bases from J, the junction kept 6 bases outside the gene matches. In DNA, the CDR3 is TGCGCCAGCAGCCCCTCAGGGGGCAGAACTGAAGCTTTCTTT. Translated, it gives CASSPSGGRTEAFF.

CDR3 nucleotides: TGTGCCAGCAGCGTAGTTGGGGGAGGGGCTGAAGCTTTCTTT. Residues: CASSVVGGGAEAFF. The chain links TRBV9 to TRBJ1-1, with D possibly matching TRBD1 (5 bases). Trimming removed 0 bases at V and 6 bases at J, with 12 bases between. The length of the CDR3 is 14 residues. The V gene's germline CDR1 is SGDLS and CDR2 YYNGEE.

The genes are TRBV2 and TRBJ1-5, with D possibly matching TRBD1 (6 bases). The CDR3 consists of 15 residues. From germline, CDR1 is SNHLY and CDR2 FYNNEI. The V gene lost 6 bases and the J gene lost 0 bases, with 12 bases spanning the gap. The CDR3 loop is CASSPGHISNQPQHF. DNA for the CDR3: TGTGCCAGCAGCCCGGGACATATTAGCAATCAGCCCCAGCATTTT.

This clone came up a few times. The chain joins TRBV7-2 to TRBJ2-7; perhaps TRBD2 as D (6 bases). Between the trimmed V and J ends, which lost 5 bases and 2 bases, there was a span of 16 bases. Per germline, CDR1 SGHTA and CDR2 FQGNSA. The CDR3 is 15 residues long. The CDR3 region is CASSPPGGNTYEQYF. The CDR3 DNA is TGTGCCAGCAGCCCCCCCGGCGGGAACACCTACGAGCAGTACTTC.

The chain links TRBV7-9 to TRBJ1-1, with 7 bases lining up with TRBD1. V shed 6 bases, J shed 5 bases, and the junction held 6 bases outside the gene matches. CDR1 and CDR2 (germline): SEHNR, FQNEAQ (reference sequence). This CDR3 is built from 13 residues. CDR3 amino acids: CASSQTGVTEAFF. CDR3 nucleotides: TGTGCCAGCAGTCAAACAGGGGTTACTGAAGCTTTCTTT.

The rearrangement links TRBV30 to TRBJ2-2; D is possibly TRBD2 (5 bases). Germline V CDR1 and CDR2: GTSNPN, SVGIG (reference sequence). V was trimmed by 0 bases and J by 6 bases, leaving 8 bases between them. CDR3 size: 13 residues. This chain's CDR3 is CAWSVREAGELFF. CDR3 nucleotides: TGTGCCTGGAGTGTACGGGAAGCCGGGGAGCTGTTTTTT.

The chain links TRBV10-3 to TRBJ2-7; the D gene is possibly TRBD2 (7 bases). This CDR3 region has 15 residues. Trimming left V 9 bases short and J 3 bases short, with 21 bases between. CDR1 and CDR2 (germline): ENHRY, SYGVKD. The CDR3 loop is CAMSRGAPVDYEQYF. CDR3 DNA: TGTGCCATGTCCCGGGGGGCACCCGTTGACTACGAGCAGTACTTC.

The rearrangement links TRBV11-3 to TRBJ1-1, with 7 bases identical to TRBD1. The CDR3 length is 14 residues. Trimming at V came to 1 base and at J to 4 bases, leaving 3 bases not matched to a gene. Germline V gives CDR1 SGHNT, CDR2 YENEEA. The CDR3 nucleotides read TGTGCCAGCAGCTTAGGGGGGACAGCCACTGAAGCTTTCTTT. Amino acid sequence: CASSLGGTATEAFF.

The CDR3 DNA reads as TGTGCCAGCAGCTTCTTAGGCAGGGGCACCGGGGAGCTGTTTTTT. This gives the protein CASSFLGRGTGELFF. This chain links TRBV7-3 with TRBJ2-2; maybe TRBD1 (6 bases). V dropped 3 bases and J dropped 4 bases, with 12 bases sitting between them. This CDR3 is built from 15 residues. CDR1 and CDR2 from the germline V gene are SGHTA and FQGTGA.

This clone was picked up one time. The chain has TRBV7-6 and TRBJ2-5; tentatively, D is TRBD1 (6 bases). V was shortened by 1 base and J by 4 bases, with 22 bases between the two germline ends. Germline V lookup: CDR1 SGHVS, CDR2 FNYEAQ. The CDR3 covers 18 residues. The CDR3 DNA is TGTGCCAGCAGCTTAGTACGAACCTCAGGGGCTGGAGGAGAGACCCAGTACTTC. This sequence encodes CASSLVRTSGAGGETQYF. The whole variable domain, remainder taken from reference TRBV7-6 and TRBJ2-5, is GAGVSQSPRYKVTKRGQDVALRCDPISGHVSLYWYRQALGQGPEFLTYFNYEAQQDKSGLPNDRFSAERPEGSISTLTIQRTEQRDSAMYRCASSLVRTSGAGGETQYFGPGTRLLVL.

On this clone itself: Within the sample, other DNA sequences also encode this same CDR3. The gene calls are TRBV9 and TRBJ1-1; tentatively, D is TRBD1 (6 bases). The CDR3 length is 13 residues. CDR1 and CDR2 (germline): SGDLS, YYNGEE. V shed 3 bases and J shed 3 bases, with 9 bases lying between them. The CDR3 here is CASSDRVDTEAFF. CDR3 coding DNA: TGTGCCAGCAGCGACAGGGTCGACACTGAAGCTTTCTTT.

The chain has TRBV4-3 and TRBJ2-1; D is unresolved. This CDR3 spans 13 amino acids. Germline V gives CDR1 LGHNA, CDR2 YSLEER. V was cut by 4 bases and J by 10 bases, with 14 bases left in between. In DNA, the CDR3 is TGCGCCAGCAGCCGGGCAGAATCAACGGAGCAGTTCTTC. It yields the protein CASSRAESTEQFF.

This clone was recorded only once. The chain is built from TRBV11-2 and TRBJ2-5, with no clear D. CDR3 size: 13 residues. The germline V gene has CDR1 SGHAT and CDR2 FQNNGV. V gave up 6 bases and J gave up 0 bases, with 8 bases separating them. CDR3 in DNA: TGTGCCAGCAGGAGGCTCTACCAAGAGACCCAGTACTTC. Translation: CASRRLYQETQYF.

In this sample, this clone turned up a few times. Other DNA sequences within the sample encode an identical CDR3. The V and J genes are TRBV30 and TRBJ1-5; 8 nucleotides match TRBD1. The germline V gene has CDR1 GTSNPN and CDR2 SVGIG (reference sequence). The CDR3 has 14 residues. Trimming at V came to 1 base and at J to 1 base, leaving 0 bases not matched to a gene. The CDR3 DNA is TGTGCCTGGAGTGGGACAGGGAGCAATCAGCCCCAGCATTTT. It yields the protein CAWSGTGSNQPQHF.

The chain has TRBV6-2 or TRBV6-3 and TRBJ2-7; 11 positions match TRBD1. The J segment lost 7 bases and the V segment lost 2 bases, leaving 7 bases of the junction unmatched. This CDR3 comprises 15 residues. In germline, CDR1 is MNHEY, CDR2 SVGEGT. In DNA form, the CDR3 reads TGTGCCAGCAGTTACCTGGACAGGGGGCTTGGGGAGCAGTACTTC. It codes for CASSYLDRGLGEQYF.

The V gene is TRBV6-5, the J gene TRBJ2-5; D is ambiguous. The V gene lost 0 bases and the J gene lost 5 bases, with 13 bases spanning the gap. Looked up from germline, CDR1 is MNHEY and CDR2 is SVGAGI. The CDR3 runs to 15 residues. The CDR3 reads CASSYSGRLRETQYF. The DNA for the CDR3 is TGTGCCAGCAGTTACTCGGGCCGCCTTCGGGAGACCCAGTACTTC.

This chain uses TRBV6-5 with TRBJ1-5; D possibly corresponds to TRBD1 (5 bases). The CDR3 has 15 amino acids. Germline V gene lookup returns CDR1 MNHEY and CDR2 SVGAGI. Trimming left V 2 bases short and J 7 bases short, with 15 bases between. CDR3 DNA: TGTGCCAGCAGTTACGATGCAGGGCCGGAGCAGCCCCAGCATTTT. It is translated as CASSYDAGPEQPQHF.

The chain has TRBV7-8 and TRBJ1-1; weak D call: TRBD1 (5 bases). Germline V lookup: CDR1 SGHVS, CDR2 FQNEAQ. CDR3 length: 15 amino acids. Trimming took 4 bases from V and 1 from J, leaving 13 bases between them. This chain's CDR3 is CASSSGRDSNTEAFF. CDR3 bases: TGTGCCAGCAGCTCGGGGCGGGATTCGAACACTGAAGCTTTCTTT.

The chain recombines TRBV19 with TRBJ2-7, with 8 positions matching TRBD2. This CDR3 has 13 amino acids. Germline lookup yields CDR1 LNHDA and CDR2 SQIVND (reference sequence). V trimming: 7 bases; J trimming: 6 bases; junction bases outside the gene matches: 8. The CDR3 DNA is TGTGCCAGTAAACCTCGGGAGGGCTCCGAGCAGTACTTC. Residues: CASKPREGSEQYF.

The rearrangement uses TRBV4-1 and TRBJ1-4; 7 positions match TRBD1. The CDR3 contains 18 residues. V lost 0 bases, J lost 8 bases, and 15 bases stayed unmatched. Looked up from germline, CDR1 is MGHRA and CDR2 is YSYEKL. This CDR3 reads CASSQEWSGGLGFEKLFF. In DNA, the CDR3 is TGCGCCAGCAGCCAAGAGTGGTCAGGGGGACTCGGGTTCGAAAAACTGTTTTTT.

The rearrangement uses TRBV13 and TRBJ2-4; possible D gene TRBD2, 5 bases. The CDR3 runs to 14 residues. Germline CDR1 and CDR2: PRHDT and FYEKMQ (reference sequence). The ends were cut back, 1 base at V and 6 bases at J, with 10 bases in the middle. The CDR3 DNA sequence: TGTGCCAGCAGCTTAGCCGGGGTCGGAAACATTCAGTACTTC. Translation: CASSLAGVGNIQYF.

The V and J genes are TRBV30 and TRBJ1-5, with D possibly matching TRBD1 (5 bases). The CDR3 is 13 amino acids. CDR1 GTSNPN and CDR2 SVGIG come from the germline V gene (reference sequence). V was pared by 0 bases and J by 7 bases, with 10 bases between. The CDR3 region has the DNA TGTGCCTGGAGTGTGGCCAGGGAACAGCCCCAGCATTTT. This encodes CAWSVAREQPQHF.

The chain has TRBV2 and TRBJ2-2; 7 bases match TRBD1. This CDR3 comprises 16 residues. The V gene end was trimmed by 6 bases and the J gene end by 1 base; junction bases not matched to a gene: 8. CDR1 and CDR2 (germline): SNHLY, FYNNEI. Here the CDR3 reads CASSPIDRVNTGELFF. DNA of the CDR3: TGTGCCAGCAGCCCTATCGACAGGGTGAACACCGGGGAGCTGTTTTTT.

The genes are TRBV27 and TRBJ2-2; 13 positions match TRBD2. There are 17 residues in the CDR3. V dropped 5 bases and J dropped 2; count of bases not matched to a gene: 5. Germline V lookup: CDR1 MNHEY, CDR2 SMNVEV (reference sequence). The CDR3: CASSPGLAGDNTGELFF. The CDR3 DNA sequence: TGTGCCAGCAGTCCCGGACTAGCGGGAGACAACACCGGGGAGCTGTTTTTT.

The chain carries TRBV27 and TRBJ2-7; D may be TRBD2 (6 bases). This CDR3 contains 13 residues. Germline-derived CDR1 and CDR2 are MNHEY and SMNVEV (reference sequence). Between the trimmed V and J ends, which lost 5 bases and 1 base, there was a span of 9 bases. The CDR3 nucleotides are TGTGCCAGCAGTCGGGACTTATCCTACGAGCAGTACTTC. Encoded protein: CASSRDLSYEQYF.

The chain has TRBV30 and TRBJ1-4, with TRBD1 matching over 7 bases. The CDR3 has 15 residues. Losses at the gene ends were 1 base for V and 5 bases for J; bases not matched to a gene: 7. Germline CDR1 is GTSNPN and CDR2 is SVGIG (reference sequence). CDR3 region: CAWSDTGTANEKLFF. Written as DNA, the CDR3 is TGTGCCTGGAGTGATACCGGGACAGCGAATGAAAAACTGTTTTTT. Looking up the rest from reference TRBV30 and TRBJ1-4 gives the full variable domain: SQTIHQWPATLVQPVGSPLSLECTVEGTSNPNLYWYRQAAGRGLQLLFYSVGIGQISSEVPQNLSASRPQDRQFILSSKKLLLSDSGFYLCAWSDTGTANEKLFFGSGTQLSVL.